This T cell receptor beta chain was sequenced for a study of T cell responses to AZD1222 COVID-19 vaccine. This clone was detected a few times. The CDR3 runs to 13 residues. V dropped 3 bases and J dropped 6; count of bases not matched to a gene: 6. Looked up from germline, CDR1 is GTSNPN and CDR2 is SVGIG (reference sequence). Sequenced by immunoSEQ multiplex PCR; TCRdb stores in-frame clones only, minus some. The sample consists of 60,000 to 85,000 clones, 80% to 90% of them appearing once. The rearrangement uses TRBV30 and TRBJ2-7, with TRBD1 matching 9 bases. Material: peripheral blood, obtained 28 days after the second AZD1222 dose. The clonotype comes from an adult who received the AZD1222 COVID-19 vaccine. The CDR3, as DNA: TGTGCCTGGAGGGACAGGGGATTTAGCGAGCAGTACTTC. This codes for CAWRDRGFSEQYF.